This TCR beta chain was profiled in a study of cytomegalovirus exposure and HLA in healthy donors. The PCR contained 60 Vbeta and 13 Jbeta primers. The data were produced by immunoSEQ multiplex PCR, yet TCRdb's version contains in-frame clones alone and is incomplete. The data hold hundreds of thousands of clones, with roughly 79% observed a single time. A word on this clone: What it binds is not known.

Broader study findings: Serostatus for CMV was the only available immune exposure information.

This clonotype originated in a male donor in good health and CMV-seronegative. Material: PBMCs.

The chain's CDR3 is CASSLVSSGGEQFF. The CDR3 nucleotides are TGTGCCAGCAGCTTAGTTTCTAGCGGGGGCGAGCAGTTCTTC. This chain joins TRBV7-9 and TRBJ2-1, with 10 bases identical to TRBD2. The CDR3 is made up of 14 amino acids. The germline CDR1 and CDR2 sequences are SEHNR and FQNEAQ (reference sequence). Trimming removed 1 base from V and 10 bases from J; junction bases left unmatched: 4.